This TCR beta chain was sequenced for a study of T-cell reconstitution after alpha-beta-depleted transplantation in children. A few counts support this clonotype. Unique molecular identifiers were incorporated during preparation of the TCRbeta library. MiXCR was run by TCRdb on the PCR reads, yielding one entry per CDR3 protein. The table has about 460,000 distinct CDR3 sequences, around 12% seen once. Germline CDR1 SQVTM, CDR2 ANQGSEA. This CDR3 spans 15 amino acids. The V and J ends lost 6 bases and 3 bases, in that order; junction bases with no gene match: 11. V usage is TRBV29-1 and J usage is TRBJ2-1; TRBD2 matches 7 bases. This material consisted of PBMCs from the stem cell graft donor, taken from the stem cell graft. The sequence came from a human donor who donated a stem cell graft to a child with combined immunodeficiency. The CDR3 DNA is TGCAGCGTCGCAGGACGGCTAGCGGACTACAATGAGCAGTTCTTC. Translation gives CSVAGRLADYNEQFF.